These 8 T cell receptor beta chains were sequenced from one sample in a study of blood T cells in healthy people across ages. Combining a sample-barcoded 5' primer with a J-beta primer mix, a second PCR ran for about 6 to 12 cycles. One entry per CDR3 protein results from TCRdb running MiXCR on the 5' RACE reads. The data contain about 1.4 million distinct CDR3 sequences, 55% to 75% of them seen just once; the ten biggest clones take up 5.5% to 8%. Source material: blood. The origin of the receptors is a young man in good health.

The V gene is TRBV10-3, the J gene TRBJ2-1; TRBD1 matches 7 bases. V lost 3 bases to trimming and J lost 8 bases; unmatched junction nucleotides: 4. The CDR3 is 13 residues long. Germline CDR1 reads ENHRY; CDR2 reads SYGVKD. This CDR3 is CAISELTGDEQFF. DNA of the CDR3: TGTGCCATCAGTGAACTCACAGGGGATGAGCAGTTCTTC.

The chain carries TRBV29-1 and TRBJ2-7; D remains ambiguous. CDR1 and CDR2 from the germline V gene are SQVTM and ANQGSEA. V gave up 7 bases and J gave up 7 bases, with 23 bases separating them. CDR3 size: 14 residues. The CDR3 spells CSAQRGILVNEQYF. CDR3 DNA sequence: TGCAGCGCTCAGCGTGGGATTTTGGTCAATGAGCAGTACTTC.

The chain combines TRBV10-3 with TRBJ2-7; D is undetermined. The DNA end is a closer match to TRBJ2-5, so the J assignment may be wrong. The CDR3 length is 11 residues. Per germline, CDR1 ENHRY and CDR2 SYGVKD. The CDR3 DNA reads as TGTGCCGCCCACGCGTCCGGGACCCAGTACTTC. Protein sequence: CAAHASGTQYF.

The chain joins TRBV20-1 to TRBJ2-5; a weak D match, TRBD1 (7 bases). The tail of the sequence fits TRBJ2-7 better, so the J call may be wrong. This CDR3 region has 14 residues. Germline CDR1 reads DFQATT; CDR2 reads SNEGSKA (reference sequence). The CDR3 region is CSARAPRGAYEQYF. The CDR3 nucleotides read TGCAGTGCTAGAGCTCCCAGGGGGGCGTACGAGCAGTACTTC.

This clonotype was recorded only once. V gene TRBV28 combines with J gene TRBJ2-1; TRBD1 might be the D (5 bases). Trimming took 9 bases from V and 7 from J, leaving 10 bases between them. CDR1 and CDR2 (germline): MDHEN, SYDVKM. The CDR3 totals 11 residues. The CDR3, as DNA: TGTGCCAGTATTAAGGGGAATGAGCAGTTCTTC. Translation gives CASIKGNEQFF.

The rearrangement uses TRBV12-3 or TRBV12-4 and TRBJ2-1; D possibly matches TRBD1 or TRBD2 (6 bases each). V lost 4 bases, J lost 8 bases, and 12 bases lay in between. The CDR3 covers 13 residues. In nucleotides, the CDR3 is TGTGCCAGCAGTTGTGGGGGCGGGGATGAGCAGTTCTTC. Protein sequence: CASSCGGGDEQFF.

On this clonotype: One junction end disagrees with the germline gene, perhaps due to a read error. The chain links TRBV24-1 to TRBJ2-7; 12 nucleotides match TRBD2. Germline V CDR1 and CDR2: KGHDR, SFDVKD. This CDR3 spans 15 amino acids. CDR3 protein: CVTSEPLAGGYEQYF. The CDR3 DNA follows: TGTGTCACCAGTGAACCACTAGCGGGAGGATACGAGCAGTACTTC.

The chain combines TRBV12-3 or TRBV12-4 with TRBJ2-4; 12 nucleotides align to TRBD2. The J call could be wrong; TRBJ2-5 is a better fit for the DNA end. This CDR3 region has 16 residues. This CDR3 reads CASSYRLTSGSETQYF. The CDR3 region has the DNA TGTGCCAGCAGTTATCGCTTGACTAGCGGGAGCGAGACCCAGTACTTC.